The following is a TCR beta chain sequence with its context. This CDR3 region has 13 residues. The germline V gene has CDR1 SGHNT and CDR2 YYREEE (reference sequence). V was pared by 3 bases and J by 2 bases, with 8 bases between. These data originate in a study of blood T cell repertoires in COVID-19. Overall study context: Italy, Spain and the United States were the sources of the convalescent and acute COVID-19 samples.

The data were produced by immunoSEQ multiplex PCR, yet TCRdb's version contains in-frame clones alone and is incomplete. The data contain over 250,000 clones, about 87% of them singletons. Sample: PBMCs or T cells enriched from blood (not recorded which). V is TRBV5-4 and J is TRBJ2-5; D is undetermined. The sequence was collected from a woman in her thirties who had recovered from COVID-19. Written as DNA, the CDR3 is TGTGCCAGCAGCTCTGGTCAGCAAGAGACCCAGTACTTC. As protein: CASSSGQQETQYF. The whole variable domain, remainder taken from reference TRBV5-4 and TRBJ2-5, is ETGVTQSPTHLIKTRGQQVTLRCSSQSGHNTVSWYQQALGQGPQFIFQYYREEENGRGNFPPRFSGLQFPNYSSELNVNALELDDSALYLCASSSGQQETQYFGPGTRLLVL.